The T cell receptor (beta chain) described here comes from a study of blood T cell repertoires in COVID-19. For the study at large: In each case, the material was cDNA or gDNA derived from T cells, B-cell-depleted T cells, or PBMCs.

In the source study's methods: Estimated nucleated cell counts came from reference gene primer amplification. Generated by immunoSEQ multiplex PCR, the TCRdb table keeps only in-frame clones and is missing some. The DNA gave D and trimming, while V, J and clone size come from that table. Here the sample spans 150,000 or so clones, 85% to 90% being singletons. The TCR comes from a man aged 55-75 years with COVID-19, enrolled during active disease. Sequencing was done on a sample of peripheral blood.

For the CDR3, the DNA is TGCGCCAGCAGCCGCAGCTCGGGACAGGGGAATGAAAAACTGTTTTTT. Protein sequence: CASSRSSGQGNEKLFF. The genes are TRBV4-1 and TRBJ1-4; 10 bases fit TRBD1. The trim removed 4 bases at V and 5 bases at J, leaving 7 bases unmatched. Germline V gene lookup returns CDR1 MGHRA and CDR2 YSYEKL. The CDR3 is made up of 16 amino acids.